This is a list of T cell receptor beta chains from one sample in a study of beta chain features in type 1 diabetes. Method: immunoSEQ multiplex PCR; TCRdb's copy keeps in-frame clones and lacks some. Altogether 200,000 to 250,000 clones are present, about 11% being singletons, with the ten largest covering over 1%. The sequenced sample was central memory CD4+ T cells from blood. Receptors originate from a man younger than 30 in good health. CDR3s include the opening cysteine and the closing phenylalanine or tryptophan. D genes are given only for firm matches. A clone size is listed for some rows: how often the clone was seen (once, few, many), or a class if it is expanded.

CDR3 protein: CASSFLAGGVDTQYF
CDR3 DNA: TGTGCCAGCAGTTTCCTAGCGGGAGGGGTGGATACGCAGTATTTT
D gene: TRBD2
CDR3 length: 15
V gene: TRBV28
J gene: TRBJ2-3
clone size: .

CDR3 protein: CASSTYLTDTQYF
CDR3 DNA: TGTGCCAGCAGTACCTACCTCACAGATACGCAGTATTTT
D gene: .
CDR3 length: 13
V gene: TRBV6-6
J gene: TRBJ2-3
clone size: .

CDR3 protein: CASRAQVGNTIYF
CDR3 DNA: TGTGCCAGCAGGGCCCAGGTTGGAAACACCATATATTTT
D gene: .
CDR3 length: 13
V gene: TRBV2
J gene: TRBJ1-3
clone size: few

CDR3 protein: CASSTPPSGNQPQHF
CDR3 DNA: TGTGCCAGTAGTACCCCGCCCTCGGGGAATCAGCCCCAGCATTTT
D gene: .
CDR3 length: 15
V gene: TRBV19
J gene: TRBJ1-5
clone size: few

CDR3 protein: CASGYPLPQGETQYF
CDR3 DNA: TGTGCTAGTGGTTACCCCCTACCACAGGGAGAGACCCAGTACTTC
D gene: .
CDR3 length: 15
V gene: TRBV12-5
J gene: TRBJ2-5
clone size: few

CDR3 protein: CASGTGVEQYF
CDR3 DNA: TGTGCCAGCGGGACAGGGGTCGAGCAGTACTTC
D gene: TRBD1
CDR3 length: 11
V gene: TRBV11-3
J gene: TRBJ2-7
clone size: .

CDR3 protein: CASSYEGYEDTQYF
CDR3 DNA: TGTGCCAGCAGTTACGAAGGGTACGAAGATACGCAGTATTTT
D gene: .
CDR3 length: 14
V gene: TRBV6-5
J gene: TRBJ2-3
clone size: few

CDR3 protein: CSVAGTSGRLGYNEQFF
CDR3 DNA: TGCAGCGTTGCCGGGACTAGCGGGAGGCTAGGCTACAATGAGCAGTTCTTC
D gene: TRBD2
CDR3 length: 17
V gene: TRBV29-1
J gene: TRBJ2-1
clone size: once

CDR3 protein: CASSLDRALGQYF
CDR3 DNA: TGTGCCAGCAGCTTAGATAGGGCCTTAGGCCAGTACTTC
D gene: .
CDR3 length: 13
V gene: TRBV11-2
J gene: TRBJ2-5
clone size: .

CDR3 protein: CAATGRVDTEAFF
CDR3 DNA: TGTGCCGCGACAGGGAGGGTGGACACTGAAGCTTTCTTT
D gene: TRBD1
CDR3 length: 13
V gene: TRBV10-3
J gene: TRBJ1-1
clone size: few

CDR3 protein: CASSPSRGTDTQYF
CDR3 DNA: TGTGCCAGCTCACCATCAAGGGGAACAGATACGCAGTATTTT
D gene: .
CDR3 length: 14
V gene: TRBV18
J gene: TRBJ2-3
clone size: few

CDR3 protein: CASSLVGRAYEQYF
CDR3 DNA: TGTGCCAGCAGCTTAGTTGGGCGGGCCTACGAGCAGTACTTC
D gene: .
CDR3 length: 14
V gene: TRBV11-2
J gene: TRBJ2-7
clone size: many

CDR3 protein: CASSFFAGGPTDTQYF
CDR3 DNA: TGTGCCAGCAGCTTTTTTGCGGGAGGGCCGACAGATACGCAGTATTTT
D gene: TRBD2
CDR3 length: 16
V gene: TRBV7-9
J gene: TRBJ2-3
clone size: few

CDR3 protein: CSVEQGPNTGELFF
CDR3 DNA: TGCAGCGTAGAACAGGGGCCCAACACCGGGGAGCTGTTTTTT
D gene: TRBD1
CDR3 length: 14
V gene: TRBV29-1
J gene: TRBJ2-2
clone size: few

CDR3 protein: CASSFKSGTAEQYF
CDR3 DNA: TGTGCCAGCAGCTTCAAATCGGGGACCGCCGAGCAGTACTTC
D gene: .
CDR3 length: 14
V gene: TRBV7-2
J gene: TRBJ2-7
clone size: many

CDR3 protein: CASSPRAGWRNTIYF
CDR3 DNA: TGTGCCAGCAGCCCCAGGGCGGGTTGGAGGAACACCATATATTTT
D gene: .
CDR3 length: 15
V gene: TRBV7-2
J gene: TRBJ1-3
clone size: few

CDR3 protein: CATSRDGSGRARETQYF
CDR3 DNA: TGTGCCACCAGCAGAGATGGTAGCGGGAGGGCCAGAGAGACCCAGTACTTC
D gene: TRBD2
CDR3 length: 17
V gene: TRBV15
J gene: TRBJ2-5
clone size: .

CDR3 protein: CASSQESGQILWDEQFF
CDR3 DNA: TGCGCCAGCAGCCAAGAGTCGGGGCAAATCCTATGGGATGAGCAGTTCTTC
D gene: .
CDR3 length: 17
V gene: TRBV4-3
J gene: TRBJ2-1
clone size: .

CDR3 protein: CASSERVGSPDTQYF
CDR3 DNA: TGCGCCAGCAGCGAAAGAGTAGGGTCCCCAGATACGCAGTATTTT
D gene: .
CDR3 length: 15
V gene: TRBV5-1
J gene: TRBJ2-3
clone size: few

CDR3 protein: CAWNRDARAYEQYF
CDR3 DNA: TGTGCCTGGAATCGGGACGCCCGTGCCTACGAGCAGTACTTC
D gene: .
CDR3 length: 14
V gene: TRBV30
J gene: TRBJ2-7
clone size: .

CDR3 protein: CASSPGHRTSYEQYF
CDR3 DNA: TGTGCCAGCAGCCCCGGACACCGAACCTCCTACGAGCAGTACTTC
D gene: .
CDR3 length: 15
V gene: TRBV5-4
J gene: TRBJ2-7
clone size: .

CDR3 protein: CASSAGASTDTQYF
CDR3 DNA: TGTGCCAGCAGCGCAGGGGCTAGCACAGATACGCAGTATTTT
D gene: .
CDR3 length: 14
V gene: TRBV7-9
J gene: TRBJ2-3
clone size: many

CDR3 protein: CASRRTGTGHTEAFF
CDR3 DNA: TGTGCCAGCAGGAGGACCGGGACAGGTCATACTGAAGCTTTCTTT
D gene: TRBD1
CDR3 length: 15
V gene: TRBV25-1
J gene: TRBJ1-1
clone size: .

CDR3 protein: CAISEASGFSYEQYF
CDR3 DNA: TGTGCCATCAGTGAAGCTAGCGGGTTCTCCTACGAGCAGTACTTC
D gene: TRBD2
CDR3 length: 15
V gene: TRBV10-3
J gene: TRBJ2-7
clone size: .

CDR3 protein: CASSHGGVADTQYF
CDR3 DNA: TGTGCCAGCAGCCACGGGGGGGTCGCAGATACGCAGTATTTT
D gene: TRBD2
CDR3 length: 14
V gene: TRBV14
J gene: TRBJ2-3
clone size: few

CDR3 protein: CASSLASGVSYNEQFF
CDR3 DNA: TGTGCCAGCAGCTTGGCAAGCGGAGTCTCCTACAATGAGCAGTTCTTC
D gene: .
CDR3 length: 16
V gene: TRBV5-4
J gene: TRBJ2-1
clone size: few

CDR3 protein: CASSWGLAGYNEQFF
CDR3 DNA: TGTGCCAGCAGCTGGGGACTAGCGGGGTACAATGAGCAGTTCTTC
D gene: TRBD2
CDR3 length: 15
V gene: TRBV7-3
J gene: TRBJ2-1
clone size: .

CDR3 protein: CASSPVELSNTEAFF
CDR3 DNA: TGTGCCAGCTCACCAGTCGAGCTCTCGAACACTGAAGCTTTCTTT
D gene: .
CDR3 length: 15
V gene: TRBV18
J gene: TRBJ1-1
clone size: few